Listed below are T cell receptor beta chains from one sample, sequenced in a study of beta chain features in type 1 diabetes. Data came from immunoSEQ multiplex PCR; TCRdb stores just in-frame clones and leaves some out. This sample has under 900,000 clones, with under 20% found just once. Sequenced material: naive CD4+ T cells from blood. The receptors derive from a woman aged 18-29 years in good health. Each CDR3 is given with its conserved first and last residue. The order of the fields is D gene, clone size, V gene, J gene, CDR3 DNA, CDR3 protein. The D gene is left open where the match is weak. Only part of the rows carry a size: once, few, many, or a class if the clone is expanded.

NA	NA	TRBV10-3	TRBJ2-7	TGTGCCATCAGTGCTTTATCCGGGACGGCTTCCTACGAGCAGTACTTC	CAISALSGTASYEQYF
NA	few	TRBV11-2	TRBJ1-5	TGTGCCAGCAGCTTAGGTGGGGGGGGTCAGCCCCAGCATTTT	CASSLGGGGQPQHF
TRBD2	few	TRBV6-5	TRBJ2-1	TGTGCCAGCCGAAGAGGACTAGCGGGGTACAATGAGCAGTTCTTC	CASRRGLAGYNEQFF
TRBD2	NA	TRBV10-3	TRBJ2-1	TGTGCCATCAGCGCCTCGATCTCTAGCGGGAAAAACAATGAGCAGTTCTTC	CAISASISSGKNNEQFF
NA	NA	TRBV19	TRBJ2-1	TGTGCCAGTAGTATGAGCGGTAGCTCCTACAATGAGCAGTTCTTC	CASSMSGSSYNEQFF
NA	few	TRBV7-9	TRBJ2-5	TGTGCCAGCAGCTTACCGGGTGCTGGGACCCAGTACTTC	CASSLPGAGTQYF
NA	once	TRBV7-9	TRBJ2-3	TGTGCCAGCAGCTTAGGGCAGGGGTTGTCCACAGATACGCAGTATTTT	CASSLGQGLSTDTQYF
NA	NA	TRBV2	TRBJ2-3	TGTGCCAGCTCAGGACAGTTAACCACAGATACGCAGTATTTT	CASSGQLTTDTQYF
TRBD1	NA	TRBV7-2	TRBJ2-7	TGTGCCAGCAGCGCACAGGGGGCTCGAGATGAGCAGTACTTC	CASSAQGARDEQYF
TRBD1	NA	TRBV7-9	TRBJ2-2	TGTGCCAGCAGCTTGGGTGTTGGACAGGGGACCGGGGAGCTGTTTTTT	CASSLGVGQGTGELFF
NA	few	TRBV7-2	TRBJ2-5	TGTGCCAGCAGCTTCCAGACTGGCCAAGAGACCCAGTACTTC	CASSFQTGQETQYF
NA	NA	TRBV11-2	TRBJ2-7	TGTGCCAGCAGCCCCTCAAGGTGGCCCACTTACGAGCAGTACTTC	CASSPSRWPTYEQYF
NA	few	TRBV27	TRBJ2-1	TGTGCCAGCAGTCCGGGGAGCTCCTACAATGAGCAGTTCTTC	CASSPGSSYNEQFF
TRBD1	few	TRBV23-1	TRBJ2-1	TGCGCCAGCAGTTCAGGGGGCGCCTCTCGGAACAATGAGCAGTTCTTC	CASSSGGASRNNEQFF
NA	NA	TRBV20-1	TRBJ2-1	TGCAGTGCCTCCGCTTACGGGGTTCGATTCTTC	CSASAYGVRFF
NA	NA	TRBV29-1	TRBJ2-1	TGCAGCGTGTACAATGAGCAGTTCTTC	CSVYNEQFF
TRBD2	few	TRBV7-2	TRBJ2-2	TGTGCCAGCCAGGCTCTCTGGGCTAGCGGGAAACATGAGCTGTTTTTT	CASQALWASGKHELFF
NA	few	TRBV2	TRBJ1-5	TGTGCCAGCAGTGATGGTACGACCCAGCATTTT	CASSDGTTQHF
TRBD2	few	TRBV7-3	TRBJ2-5	TGTGCCAGCAGCTTAAACGGACTAGCGGAAGAGACCCAGTACTTC	CASSLNGLAEETQYF
TRBD2	NA	TRBV19	TRBJ2-1	TGTGCCAGTACCGGGACTAGCGGTTACAATGAGCAGTTCTTC	CASTGTSGYNEQFF
NA	few	TRBV7-2	TRBJ2-1	TGTGCCAGCAGCTTAGTGGGCTACAATGAGCAGTTCTTC	CASSLVGYNEQFF
TRBD2	few	TRBV10-3	TRBJ2-5	TGTGCCATCAGAGGAGAGCTAGCGGGAGCGGAGACCCAGTACTTC	CAIRGELAGAETQYF
NA	few	TRBV28	TRBJ2-1	TGTGCCAGCAGTTCGAGGGCAGGACATAGAAATGAGCAGTTCTTC	CASSSRAGHRNEQFF
NA	NA	TRBV6-6	TRBJ1-2	TGTGCCAGCAGTTACGGAGGGGAGAGAGGCTACACCTTC	CASSYGGERGYTF
TRBD1	few	TRBV18	TRBJ1-4	TGTGCCAGCCAGGGACAGGCTAATGAAAAACTGTTTTTT	CASQGQANEKLFF
TRBD1	NA	TRBV5-4	TRBJ2-7	TGTGCCAGCAGCTCCCCCGGGACAGGGATCTACGAGCAGTACTTC	CASSSPGTGIYEQYF
TRBD2	few	TRBV19	TRBJ2-4	TGTGCCAGTTCTGACCGGGGGGGTCGGGTAATTGACATTCAGTACTTC	CASSDRGGRVIDIQYF
TRBD2	few	TRBV7-9	TRBJ2-1	TGTGCCAGCAGCTTAGGTCGGACTAGCGTCCATGAGCAGTTCTTC	CASSLGRTSVHEQFF
NA	NA	TRBV21-1	TRBJ1-4	TGTGCCAGCAGTTTCCCGGGACGGAAGAATGAAAAACTGTTTTTT	CASSFPGRKNEKLFF
NA	NA	TRBV2	TRBJ2-7	TGTGCCAGCACGCACGGGGGCTCCTACGAGCAGTACTTC	CASTHGGSYEQYF
NA	few	TRBV2	TRBJ2-3	TGTGCCAGCAGTGCTCAGGAGGGGAGAGATACGCAGTATTTT	CASSAQEGRDTQYF
NA	NA	TRBV7-8	TRBJ1-3	TGTGCCAGCAGCCCCGTGATTCCTGGAAACACCATATATTTT	CASSPVIPGNTIYF